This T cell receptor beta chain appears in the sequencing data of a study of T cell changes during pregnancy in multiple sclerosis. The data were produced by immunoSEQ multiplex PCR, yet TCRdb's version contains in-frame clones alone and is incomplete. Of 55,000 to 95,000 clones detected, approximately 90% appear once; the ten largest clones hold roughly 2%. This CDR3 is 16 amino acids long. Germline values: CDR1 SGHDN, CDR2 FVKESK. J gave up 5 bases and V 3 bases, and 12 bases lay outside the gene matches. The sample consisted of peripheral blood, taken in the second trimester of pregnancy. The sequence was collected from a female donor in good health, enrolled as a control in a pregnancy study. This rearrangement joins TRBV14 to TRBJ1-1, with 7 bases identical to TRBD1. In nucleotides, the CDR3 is TGTGCCAGCAGCCAGTATCCCGCAGGGGGAGTTACTGAAGCTTTCTTT. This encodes CASSQYPAGGVTEAFF.